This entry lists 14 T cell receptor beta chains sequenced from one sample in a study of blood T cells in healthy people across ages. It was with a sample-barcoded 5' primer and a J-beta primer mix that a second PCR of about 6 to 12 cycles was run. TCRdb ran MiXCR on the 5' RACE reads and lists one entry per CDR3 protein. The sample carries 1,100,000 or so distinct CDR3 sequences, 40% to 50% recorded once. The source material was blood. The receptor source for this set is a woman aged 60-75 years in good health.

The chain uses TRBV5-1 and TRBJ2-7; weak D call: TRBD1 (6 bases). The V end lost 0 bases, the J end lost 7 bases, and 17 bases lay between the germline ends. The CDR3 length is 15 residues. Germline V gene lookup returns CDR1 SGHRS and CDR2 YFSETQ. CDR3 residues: CASSLAGAGFNEQYF. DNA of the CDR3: TGCGCCAGCAGCTTGGCAGGGGCAGGGTTCAATGAGCAGTACTTC.

In nucleotides, the CDR3 is TGTGCCAGCCCCCGGGGAGGGCATCAAGAGACCCAGTACTTC. It is translated as CASPRGGHQETQYF. The V gene is TRBV21-1, the J gene TRBJ2-5; TRBD2 reflects the table's D call only, with no check against the DNA. TRBV21-1 represents a pseudogene. This CDR3 comprises 14 residues.

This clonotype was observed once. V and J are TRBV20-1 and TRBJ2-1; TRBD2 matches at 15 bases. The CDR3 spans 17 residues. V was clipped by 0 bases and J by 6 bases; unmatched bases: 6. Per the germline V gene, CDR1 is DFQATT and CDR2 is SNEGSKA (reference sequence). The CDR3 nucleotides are TGCAGTGCTAGAGATAGGACTAGCGGGAGGGCGGGCAATGAGCAGTTCTTC. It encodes CSARDRTSGRAGNEQFF.

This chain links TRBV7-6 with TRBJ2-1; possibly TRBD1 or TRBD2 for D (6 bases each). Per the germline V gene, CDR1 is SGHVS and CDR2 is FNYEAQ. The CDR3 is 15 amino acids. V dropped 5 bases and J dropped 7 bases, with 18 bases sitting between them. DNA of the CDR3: TGTGCCAGCAGCGCGGAGGGGGAGGTGGGGAATGAGCAGTTCTTC. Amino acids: CASSAEGEVGNEQFF.

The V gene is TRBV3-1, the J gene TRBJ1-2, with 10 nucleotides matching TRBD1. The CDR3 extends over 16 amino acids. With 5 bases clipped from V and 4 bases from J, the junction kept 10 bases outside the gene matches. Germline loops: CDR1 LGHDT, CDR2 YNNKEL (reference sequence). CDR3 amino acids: CASSTLTGGAFYGYTF. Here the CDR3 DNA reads TGTGCCAGCAGCACCCTGACAGGGGGCGCATTCTATGGCTACACCTTC.

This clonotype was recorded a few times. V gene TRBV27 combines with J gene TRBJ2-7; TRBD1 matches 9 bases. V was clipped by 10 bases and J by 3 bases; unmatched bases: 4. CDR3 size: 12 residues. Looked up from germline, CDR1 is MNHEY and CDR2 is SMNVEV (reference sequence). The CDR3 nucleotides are TGTGCCACCCTGGGACAGGGCTACGAGCAGTACTTC. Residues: CATLGQGYEQYF.

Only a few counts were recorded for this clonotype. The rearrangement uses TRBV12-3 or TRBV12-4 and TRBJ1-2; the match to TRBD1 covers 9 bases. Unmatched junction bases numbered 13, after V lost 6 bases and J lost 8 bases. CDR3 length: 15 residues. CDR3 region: CASSPGGQGSWGYTF. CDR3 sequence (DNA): TGTGCCAGCAGCCCGGGCGGACAGGGGTCTTGGGGCTACACCTTC.

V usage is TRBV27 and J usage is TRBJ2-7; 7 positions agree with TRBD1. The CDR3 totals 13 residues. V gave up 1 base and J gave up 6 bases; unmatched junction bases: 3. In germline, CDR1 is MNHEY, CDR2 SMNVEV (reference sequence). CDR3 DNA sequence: TGTGCCAGCAGTTTATTAGGGGGCGCCGAGCAGTACTTC. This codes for CASSLLGGAEQYF.

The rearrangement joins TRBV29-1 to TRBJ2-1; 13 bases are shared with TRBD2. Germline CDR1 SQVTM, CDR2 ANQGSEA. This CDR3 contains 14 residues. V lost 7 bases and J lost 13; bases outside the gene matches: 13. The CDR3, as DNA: TGCAGCGCGAATCGACTAGCGGGAGGAGAGACCCAGTTCTTC. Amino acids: CSANRLAGGETQFF.

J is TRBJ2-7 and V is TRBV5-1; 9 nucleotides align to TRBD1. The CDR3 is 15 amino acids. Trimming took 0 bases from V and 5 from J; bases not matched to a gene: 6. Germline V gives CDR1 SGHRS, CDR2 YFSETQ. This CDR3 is CASSLARDRVNEQYF. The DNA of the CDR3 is TGCGCCAGCAGCTTGGCCCGGGACAGGGTAAACGAGCAGTACTTC.

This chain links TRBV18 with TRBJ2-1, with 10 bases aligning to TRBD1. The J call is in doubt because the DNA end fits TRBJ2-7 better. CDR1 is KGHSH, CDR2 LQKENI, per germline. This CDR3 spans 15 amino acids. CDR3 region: CASSPDRGPYNEQYF. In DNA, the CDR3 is TGTGCCAGCTCCCCAGACAGGGGGCCCTACAATGAGCAGTACTTC.

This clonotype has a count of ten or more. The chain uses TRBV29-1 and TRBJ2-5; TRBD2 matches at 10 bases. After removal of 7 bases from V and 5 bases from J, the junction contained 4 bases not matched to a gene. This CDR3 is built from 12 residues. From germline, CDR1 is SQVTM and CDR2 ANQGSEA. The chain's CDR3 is CSARAGGETQYF. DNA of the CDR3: TGCAGCGCAAGAGCGGGAGGGGAGACCCAGTACTTC.

The CDR3 DNA sequence: TGTGCCAGCAGTGACAATATGAACACTGAAGCTTTCTTT. Translating it yields CASSDNMNTEAFF. This chain joins TRBV6-5 and TRBJ1-1; D is unclear. This CDR3 region has 13 residues. V was shortened by 5 bases and J by 0 bases, with 7 bases between the two germline ends. Germline CDR1 MNHEY, CDR2 SVGAGI.

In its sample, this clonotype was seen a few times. Here the CDR3 DNA reads TGTGCCAGCAGGGGGAGGGGAGCGCGTGTTCTCTACAATGAGCAGTACTTC. This sequence encodes CASRGRGARVLYNEQYF. The rearrangement joins TRBV12-3 or TRBV12-4 to TRBJ2-1; 7 bases match TRBD2. TRBJ2-7 matches the DNA end more closely, so the J call is doubtful. This CDR3 is 17 amino acids long.